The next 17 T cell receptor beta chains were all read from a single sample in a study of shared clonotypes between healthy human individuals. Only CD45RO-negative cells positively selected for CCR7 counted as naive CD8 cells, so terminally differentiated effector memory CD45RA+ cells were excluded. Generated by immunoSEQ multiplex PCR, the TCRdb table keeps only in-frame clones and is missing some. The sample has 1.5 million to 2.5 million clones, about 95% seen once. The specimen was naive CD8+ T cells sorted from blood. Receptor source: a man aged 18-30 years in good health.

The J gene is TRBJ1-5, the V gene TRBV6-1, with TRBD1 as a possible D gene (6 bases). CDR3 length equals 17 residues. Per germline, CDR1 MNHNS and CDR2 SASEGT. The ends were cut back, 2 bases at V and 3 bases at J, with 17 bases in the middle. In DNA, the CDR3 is TGTGCCAGCAGTGAACCCCCTAAGACAGGAGACAATCAGCCCCAGCATTTT. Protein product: CASSEPPKTGDNQPQHF.

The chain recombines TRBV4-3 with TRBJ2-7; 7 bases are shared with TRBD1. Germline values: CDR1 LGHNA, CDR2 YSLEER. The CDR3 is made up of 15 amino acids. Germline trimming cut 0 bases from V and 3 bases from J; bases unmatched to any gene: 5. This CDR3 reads CASSQDNRGGYEQYF. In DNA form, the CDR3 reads TGCGCCAGCAGCCAAGATAACAGGGGCGGCTACGAGCAGTACTTC.

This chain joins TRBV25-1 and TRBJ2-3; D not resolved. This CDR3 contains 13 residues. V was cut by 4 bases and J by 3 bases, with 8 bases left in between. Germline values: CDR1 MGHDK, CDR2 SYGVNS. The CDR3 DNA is TGTGCCAGCAGTGGGGTGTCGACAGATACGCAGTATTTT. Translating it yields CASSGVSTDTQYF.

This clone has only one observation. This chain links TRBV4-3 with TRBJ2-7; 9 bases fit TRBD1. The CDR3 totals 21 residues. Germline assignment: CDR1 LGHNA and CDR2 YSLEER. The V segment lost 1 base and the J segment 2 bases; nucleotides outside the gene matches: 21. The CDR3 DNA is TGCGCCAGCAGCCAAGTCTGGGGATTGACAGGGGGAACATCTACTACCTACGAGCAGTACTTC. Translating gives CASSQVWGLTGGTSTTYEQYF.

The CDR3 nucleotides read TGTGCCAGCAGTGAGACTAGCGTCAATGAGCAGTTCTTC. The encoded protein is CASSETSVNEQFF. This rearrangement joins TRBV6-1 to TRBJ2-1; the match to TRBD2 covers 8 bases. The germline V gene has CDR1 MNHNS and CDR2 SASEGT. This CDR3 has 13 residues. Unmatched junction bases numbered 1, after V lost 3 bases and J lost 6 bases.

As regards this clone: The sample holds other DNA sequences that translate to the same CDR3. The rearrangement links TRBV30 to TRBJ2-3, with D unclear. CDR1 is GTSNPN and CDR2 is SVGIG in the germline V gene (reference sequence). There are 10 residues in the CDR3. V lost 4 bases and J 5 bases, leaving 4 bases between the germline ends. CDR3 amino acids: CAWTGDTQYF. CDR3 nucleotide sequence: TGTGCCTGGACTGGAGATACGCAGTATTTT.

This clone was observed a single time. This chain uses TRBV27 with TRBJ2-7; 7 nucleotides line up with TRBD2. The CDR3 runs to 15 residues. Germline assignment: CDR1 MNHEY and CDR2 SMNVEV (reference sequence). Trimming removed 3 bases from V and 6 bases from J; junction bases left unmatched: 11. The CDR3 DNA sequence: TGTGCCAGCAGTTTTGGTCTAGCGGTCCAAGGCGAGCAGTACTTC. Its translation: CASSFGLAVQGEQYF.

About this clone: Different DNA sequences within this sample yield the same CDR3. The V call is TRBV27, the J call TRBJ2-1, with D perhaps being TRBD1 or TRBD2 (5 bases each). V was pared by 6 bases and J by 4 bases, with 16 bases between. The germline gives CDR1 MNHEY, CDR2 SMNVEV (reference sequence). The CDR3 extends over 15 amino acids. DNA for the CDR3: TGTGCCAGCAGCTTGGGTGGGGGTGCGTACAATGAGCAGTTCTTC. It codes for CASSLGGGAYNEQFF.

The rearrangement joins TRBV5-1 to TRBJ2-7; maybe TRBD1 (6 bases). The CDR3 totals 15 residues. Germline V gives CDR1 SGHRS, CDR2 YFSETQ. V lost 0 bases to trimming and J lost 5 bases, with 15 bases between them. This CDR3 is CASSLVVSRGDEQYF. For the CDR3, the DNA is TGCGCCAGCAGCTTGGTGGTATCCAGGGGCGACGAGCAGTACTTC.

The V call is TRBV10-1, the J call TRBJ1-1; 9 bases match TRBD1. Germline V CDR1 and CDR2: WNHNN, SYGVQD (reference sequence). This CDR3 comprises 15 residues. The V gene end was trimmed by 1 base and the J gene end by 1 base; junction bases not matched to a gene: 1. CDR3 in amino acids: CASSEYRGPNTEAFF. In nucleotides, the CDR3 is TGCGCCAGCAGTGAGTACAGGGGGCCGAACACTGAAGCTTTCTTT.

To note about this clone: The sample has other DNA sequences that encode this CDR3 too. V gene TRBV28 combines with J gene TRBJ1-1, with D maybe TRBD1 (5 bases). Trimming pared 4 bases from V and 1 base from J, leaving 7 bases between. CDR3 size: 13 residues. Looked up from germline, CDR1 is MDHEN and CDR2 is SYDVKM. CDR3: CASSSGRNTEAFF. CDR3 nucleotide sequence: TGTGCCAGCAGTTCGGGACGGAACACTGAAGCTTTCTTT.

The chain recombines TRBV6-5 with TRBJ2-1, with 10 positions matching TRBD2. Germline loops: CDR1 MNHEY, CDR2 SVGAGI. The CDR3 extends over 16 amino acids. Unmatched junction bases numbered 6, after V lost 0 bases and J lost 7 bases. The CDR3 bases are TGTGCCAGCAGTTACTCGTGGCTAGCGGGGGCGAATGAGCAGTTCTTC. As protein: CASSYSWLAGANEQFF.

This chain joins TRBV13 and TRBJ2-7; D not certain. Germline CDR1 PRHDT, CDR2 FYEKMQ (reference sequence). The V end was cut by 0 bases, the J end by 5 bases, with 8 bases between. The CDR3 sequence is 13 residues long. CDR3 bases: TGTGCCAGCAGCTTAGGGCGCCAACACGAGCAGTACTTC. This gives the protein CASSLGRQHEQYF.

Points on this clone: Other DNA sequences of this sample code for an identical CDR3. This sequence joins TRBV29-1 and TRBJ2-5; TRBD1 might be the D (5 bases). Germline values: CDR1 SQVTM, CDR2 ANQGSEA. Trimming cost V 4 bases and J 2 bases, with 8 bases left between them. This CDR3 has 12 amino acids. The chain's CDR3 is CSVVTGQETQYF. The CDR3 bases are TGCAGCGTTGTTACAGGACAAGAGACCCAGTACTTC. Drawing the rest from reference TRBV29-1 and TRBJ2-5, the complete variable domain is SAVISQKPSRDICQRGTSLTIQCQVDSQVTMMFWYRQQPGQSLTLIATANQGSEATYESGFVIDKFPISRPNLTFSTLTVSNMSPEDSSIYLCSVVTGQETQYFGPGTRLLVL.

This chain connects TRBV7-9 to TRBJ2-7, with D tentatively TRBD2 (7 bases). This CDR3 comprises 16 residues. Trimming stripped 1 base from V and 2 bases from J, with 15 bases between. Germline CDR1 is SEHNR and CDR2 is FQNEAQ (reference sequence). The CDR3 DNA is TGTGCCAGCAGCTTAGTTCGCGGGGGCTTCACCTACGAGCAGTACTTC. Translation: CASSLVRGGFTYEQYF. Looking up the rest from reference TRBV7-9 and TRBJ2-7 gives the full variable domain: DTGVSQNPRHKITKRGQNVTFRCDPISEHNRLYWYRQTLGQGPEFLTYFQNEAQLEKSRLLSDRFSAERPKGSFSTLEIQRTEQGDSAMYLCASSLVRGGFTYEQYFGPGTRLTVT.

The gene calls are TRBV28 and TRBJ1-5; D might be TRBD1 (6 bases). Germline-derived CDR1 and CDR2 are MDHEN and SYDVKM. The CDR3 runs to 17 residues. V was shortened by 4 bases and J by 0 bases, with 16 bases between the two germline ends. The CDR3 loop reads CASSSGQGPYSNQPQHF. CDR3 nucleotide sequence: TGTGCCAGCAGTTCAGGGCAGGGGCCTTATAGCAATCAGCCCCAGCATTTT.

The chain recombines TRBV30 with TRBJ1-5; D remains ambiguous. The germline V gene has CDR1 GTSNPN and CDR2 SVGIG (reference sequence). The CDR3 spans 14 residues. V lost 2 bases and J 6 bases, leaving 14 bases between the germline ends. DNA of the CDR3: TGTGCCTGGAGTTCTCACAGTGGTTCTCAGCCCCAGCATTTT. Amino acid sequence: CAWSSHSGSQPQHF.